This T cell receptor (beta chain) was sequenced for a study of cytomegalovirus exposure and HLA in healthy donors (dated by TCRdb to 2016 to 2017). General notes on the study: An earlier analysis of 587 of the donors reported around 280 Gb of sequence data and some 110 million unique TCR beta sequences obtained from about 179 million T cells. Among the approximately 400 genotyped donors, about 83% belonged to the genetic ancestry cluster associated with self-reported Caucasian donors. Using immunosequencing, the study profiled T cell repertoires from 666 subjects and related those repertoires to cytomegalovirus serostatus. Donor age, sex, ethnicity and CMV serostatus were collected together with the repertoire data. HLA typing covered class I and class II loci at four-digit resolution. All discovery cohort repertoires had been generated using a single sequencing platform. In a later genetic analysis, genome-wide SNP genotypes for about three fifths of the roughly 670 donors were used, and that subset was treated as a discovery cohort. The aim of the study was to test whether cataloging public T cell receptors could identify signatures of past pathogen exposure. In the later analysis, no new phenotypic data were used to find candidate immune exposures; instead, reliance was placed on TCR beta sequences and their occurrence across donors. Along with the roughly 670-subject first cohort, a separate validation cohort of over a hundred different subjects was used. Roughly 5 DR-DQ haplotypes were handled as single units for association and clustering, since linkage in the cohort was strong. An earlier analysis of about 620 of the donors applied high-throughput TCR beta sequencing to assess whether each TCR beta V gene segment acted as functional or pseudogenic. A later analysis re-analyzed previously published TCR beta repertoires from approximately 700 donors and added high-resolution HLA genotyping to study TCR occurrence patterns. The study combined high-throughput TCR immunosequencing, statistical association of individual TCRs with disease status, and machine learning to predict cytomegalovirus infection status. An early release covering about 600 HLA-typed donors comprised 300 to 350 gigabases of sequencing data and about 90 million unique TCR sequences. On average, roughly 250,000 unique TCR beta nucleotide sequences were sequenced per donor among several hundred genotyped donors of the cohort, with roughly 18% of those sequences being non-productive. The number of donors typed differed by locus, with 629-630 for A, B, C, DRB1 and DQB1, over 500 for DQA1, 600 to 610 for DPA1, and roughly 450 for DPB1. Summary of the overall study and its limitations: Some IMGT-functional V segments, including TRBV6-2 and TRBV6-3, could not be told apart with the 87-base-pair reads, so those segments were excluded. Because HLA typing was unavailable for some donors at each locus, only the typed subset was used in association tests. In vitro tests confirmed that a few of the cytomegalovirus-associated TCR beta chains recognize cytomegalovirus antigens. The classifier was reported to diagnose cytomegalovirus status with high specificity and sensitivity in both the original and validation cohorts. In a later analysis, some 18,000 TCR beta sequences were associated with specific HLA alleles at a false discovery rate of 0.05. The study gave a list of some 150 TCR beta chains associated with cytomegalovirus. According to a later genetic analysis, donors in an Asian-associated ancestry cluster had fewer N-insertions in productive TCRs than the approximately 710-donor mean. When HLA alleles, especially DR and DQ, strongly co-occurred, attributing TCR associations to individual alleles was difficult. In a later analysis, the rate of TCR association differed among HLA loci, with DRB1 alleles having the most associated TCRs and HLA-C alleles having the fewest. A later analysis reported that several top co-occurrence clusters appeared linked to parvovirus B19, influenza, CMV and Epstein-Barr virus. Linkage disequilibrium might explain the correlated functional status among segregating V segments, but an unknown experimental factor could not be ruled out. A further reported finding was that TCR beta sequences accurately predicted the HLA-A and HLA-B alleles for most subjects in the first cohort. A later analysis found that HLA-associated TCR beta chains were more clonally expanded and had lower generation probabilities than equally common non-associated chains. While some public TCRs were present in many individuals, most TCR sequences turned up only very rarely across donors. A later analysis found that most CMV-associated TCR beta chains appeared HLA-restricted, with HLA associations seemingly driven largely by CMV exposure. Sequencing depth was assumed to be roughly uniform across donors in the presence/absence analyses, though that assumption may not hold. In an earlier analysis of fewer than 750 of the donors, most TCR beta V segments were observed in productive rearrangements about 87% or about 30% of the time, broadly matching IMGT annotations. Seventeen rarely observed V segments, including chromosome 9 orphons, were excluded from the earlier analysis of several hundred of the donors because counts were too low. Immune exposure information for the cohort was limited to CMV serostatus. The authors suggested that the approach could potentially be generalized to other disease states and immunological phenotypes. A later genetic analysis associated a missense DCLRE1C variant with V-gene and J-gene trimming of TCR beta chains, and an independent cohort replicated the association. The cohort was sequenced for TCR beta chains only, and without alpha or paired-chain data the features that could be detected were limited. The sequencing pipeline was judged likely to have produced a cluster of highly shared sequence variants as a technical artifact.

Libraries were constructed by the immunoSEQ multiplex PCR assay. A mixture of 60 forward primers for TCR Vbeta segments and 13 reverse primers for TCR Jbeta segments was used in the multiplex PCR. The CDR3 region of rearranged TCR beta genes was amplified from genomic DNA with a multiplex PCR assay. The Illumina HiSeq System was used to sequence the amplified TCR beta libraries as 87-base-pair reads. Concerning the study's data processing: A later analysis tallied 75 million to 85 million unique TCR beta chains across the 650 to 750 repertoires, and approximately 11 million of those chains were shared by two or more donors. Raw reads were error-corrected and collapsed into unique sequences by a nearest-neighbor algorithm in which closely related sequences were merged to remove PCR and sequencing errors. V, D and J gene segments were assigned by aligning CDR3 sequences to IMGT reference sequences. Each retained sequence needed at least a six-nucleotide match to both a V gene segment and a J gene segment. Rearrangements were classified as productive when the CDR3 lacked stop codons and remained in frame with V and J, and all other rearrangements were classified as non-productive. Following IMGT convention, CDR3 was defined as the stretch from the second conserved V-encoded cysteine to the conserved J-encoded phenylalanine. The earlier analysis of a few hundred of the donors excluded any sequence lacking an unambiguous match to a single V gene segment. In an earlier analysis of 587 of the donors, a V segment was called functional when productive rearrangements were above 56.7%, and segregating when the standard deviation between donors exceeded 5%. A statistical classification framework was built to diagnose cytomegalovirus status from the catalog of TCR beta chain sequences. V and J gene assignment, in a later analysis, came from comparing TCR nucleotide sequences with IMGT/GENE-DB human TR gene sequences. In a later analysis, CDR3 sequences and most-parsimonious VDJ recombination scenarios were assigned using the TCRdist pipeline. In a later analysis, each TCR beta chain was defined by its CDR3 amino acid sequence together with its V-gene family, and reads without a unique V-gene family were excluded. In a later analysis, approximately 640 highly shared, low-generation-probability nucleotide sequences were removed to address suspected cross-contamination and a sequencing artifact. A later analysis calculated a clonal expansion index for each public chain from normalized within-repertoire ranks of inferred template counts. Generation probabilities in a later analysis came from a VDJ recombination model fitted to out-of-frame rearrangements, and those results were checked against IGoR. A later analysis scored TCR-TCR, TCR-HLA and TCR-CMV co-occurrence with hypergeometric tests, applying a repertoire-size bias correction to TCR pairs. A later analysis estimated false discovery rates by permuting HLA or CMV assignments 20 times. In a later analysis, co-occurring TCRs were grouped using DBSCAN, with TCRdist sequence similarity added in when clustering inside HLA-allele-positive subsets. Repertoires with fewer than 30,000 or more than 120,000 public chains were left out of co-occurrence clustering, as were five repertoires with anomalous nucleotide sharing. The source is immuneACCESS, and TCRdb retained only in-frame sequences with V and J called. Part of the clones is not carried over; for the studies checked, unresolved V genes explain less than half of this, and the remainder is unexplained. V and J calls and clone size follow that table, whereas D and trimming were derived from the DNA. The sample has 130,000 or so clones on record, roughly 80% of them singletons. The top ten constitute around 1.6% of the sample.

In the case of this clone: What this receptor recognizes is not known. The sample holds no much larger clone one base away, and base qualities are not on file.

The cohort consisted of 650 to 700 healthy bone marrow donors. Cohort members were all nominally healthy when sampled, although unrecorded immune exposures were likely present. The donor tested CMV seronegative, placing the donor among the 352 seronegative members of the cohort. Every donor gave a peripheral blood sample, and the peripheral blood mononuclear cells from that sample were used for TCR beta sequencing. The Qiagen DNeasy Blood Extraction Kit was used to extract genomic DNA from the blood cell samples. The CDR3 holds 16 amino acids from the cysteine to the phenylalanine. The kept DNA is CDR3 alone, 48 bases in frame from the first base. Between the V and J ends, shortened by 3 bases and 2 bases respectively, the junction contains 16 bases. The germline V gene specifies SGHTA as CDR1 and FQGNSA as CDR2.

Sample: PBMCs. This sequence was found in a young woman in good health and CMV-seronegative. The chain was built from TRBV7-2 and TRBJ1-2, with the D gene not clear enough to name. The DNA is as follows: TGTGCCAGCAGCTTCCGAGGACGGGGTTTCAACTATGGCTACACCTTC. This yields the protein CASSFRGRGFNYGYTF.